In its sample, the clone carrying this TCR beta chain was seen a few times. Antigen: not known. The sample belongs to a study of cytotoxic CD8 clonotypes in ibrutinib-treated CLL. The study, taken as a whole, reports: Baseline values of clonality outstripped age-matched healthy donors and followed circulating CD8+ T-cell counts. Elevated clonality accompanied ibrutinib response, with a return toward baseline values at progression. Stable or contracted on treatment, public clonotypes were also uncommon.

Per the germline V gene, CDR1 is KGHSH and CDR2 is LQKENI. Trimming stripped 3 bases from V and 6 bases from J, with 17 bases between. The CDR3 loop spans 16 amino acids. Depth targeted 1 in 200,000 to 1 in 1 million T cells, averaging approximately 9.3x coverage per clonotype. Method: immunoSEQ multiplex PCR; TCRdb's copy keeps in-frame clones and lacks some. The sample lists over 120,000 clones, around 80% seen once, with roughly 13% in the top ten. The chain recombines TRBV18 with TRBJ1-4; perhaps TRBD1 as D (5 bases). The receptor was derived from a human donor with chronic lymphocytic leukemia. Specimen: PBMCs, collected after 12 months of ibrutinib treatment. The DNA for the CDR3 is TGTGCCAGCTCACCTAATCCCCCAGGGTTGGATGAAAAACTGTTTTTT. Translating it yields CASSPNPPGLDEKLFF.